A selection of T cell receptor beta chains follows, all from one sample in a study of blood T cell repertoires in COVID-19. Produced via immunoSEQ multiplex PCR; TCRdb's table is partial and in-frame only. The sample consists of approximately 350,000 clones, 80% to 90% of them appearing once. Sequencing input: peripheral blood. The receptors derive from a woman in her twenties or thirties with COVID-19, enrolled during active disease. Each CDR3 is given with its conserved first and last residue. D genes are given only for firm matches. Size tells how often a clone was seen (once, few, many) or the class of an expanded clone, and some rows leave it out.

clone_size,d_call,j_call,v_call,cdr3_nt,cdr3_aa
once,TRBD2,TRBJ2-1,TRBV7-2,TGTGCCAGCAGCTCTCTAGCGGGGTCTAATGAGCAGTTCTTC,CASSSLAGSNEQFF
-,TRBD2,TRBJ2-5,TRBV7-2,TGTGCCAGTAGCTTAGCGCGGGAGGAGACCCAGTACTTC,CASSLAREETQYF
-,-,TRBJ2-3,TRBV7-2,TGTGCCAGCAGCCTAGGGGGATCGAGGGGGGATACGCAGTATTTT,CASSLGGSRGDTQYF
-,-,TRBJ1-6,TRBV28,TGTGCCAGCAGGTCGGGACAAAGAAATAATTCACCCCTCCACTTT,CASRSGQRNNSPLHF
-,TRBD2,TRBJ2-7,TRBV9,TGTGCCAGCAGCCCATTTGCGGGGGGGCCAAACGAGCAGTACTTC,CASSPFAGGPNEQYF
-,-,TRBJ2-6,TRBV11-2,TGTGCCAGCAGCTTAAATCAAATCTCTGGGGCCAACGTCCTGACTTTC,CASSLNQISGANVLTF
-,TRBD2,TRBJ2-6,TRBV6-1,TGTGCCAGCAGTGAACGGGAGGGGCCCCTGCCAATCTCTGGGGCCAACGTCCTGACTTTC,CASSEREGPLPISGANVLTF
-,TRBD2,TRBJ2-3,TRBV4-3,TGCGCCAGCAGCCAAGAAAGAGCGGGGGGGCGAGATACGCAGTATTTT,CASSQERAGGRDTQYF
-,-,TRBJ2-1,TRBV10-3,TGTGCCATCAGTGAGACCTTAGACAGGGACGGGACTAGGCTCTACAATGAGCAGTTCTTC,CAISETLDRDGTRLYNEQFF
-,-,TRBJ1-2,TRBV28,TGTGCCAGCACCGCCGGGTACTATGGCTACACCTTC,CASTAGYYGYTF
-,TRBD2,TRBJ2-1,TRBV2,TGTGCCAGCGGGGACTACTTATACAATGAGCAGTTCTTC,CASGDYLYNEQFF
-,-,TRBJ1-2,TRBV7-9,TGTGCCAGCAGCGCGACAGAGAACTATGGCTACACCTTC,CASSATENYGYTF
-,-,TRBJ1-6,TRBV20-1,TGCAGTGCTCGGTCACCCCTCCACTTT,CSARSPLHF
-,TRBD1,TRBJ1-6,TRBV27,TGTGCCAGCACCACAGGACAGGGGGCTTCACCCCTCCACTTT,CASTTGQGASPLHF
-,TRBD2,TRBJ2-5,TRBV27,TGTGCCAGCATCAAATCGTGGGGGGGGGATGGAGAGACCCAGTACTTC,CASIKSWGGDGETQYF
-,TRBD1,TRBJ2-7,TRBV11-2,TGTGCCAGCAGCGGACGGAGCACCGGGACAGCGACCTACGAGCAGTACTTC,CASSGRSTGTATYEQYF
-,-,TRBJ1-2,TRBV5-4,TGTGCCAGCCGGGAGGCTAACTATGGCTACACCTTC,CASREANYGYTF
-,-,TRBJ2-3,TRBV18,TGTGCCAGCTCACCGACACGGAGTAGGGGTTCCACAGATACGCAGTATTTT,CASSPTRSRGSTDTQYF
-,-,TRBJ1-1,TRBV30,TGTGCCTGGAGTACCGGAGCCACTCAAGCTTTCTTT,CAWSTGATQAFF
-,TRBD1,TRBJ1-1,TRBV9,TGTGCCAGCAGCGTAGCTAGAGGGGGCGAAGCTTTCTTT,CASSVARGGEAFF
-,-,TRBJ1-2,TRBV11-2,TGTGCCAGCAGCTTAGGGTCAGGAAGGAACTATGGCTACACCTTC,CASSLGSGRNYGYTF
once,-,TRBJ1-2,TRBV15,TGTGCCACCAGCAGCCAGGAGGCAGAGGGCTACACCTTC,CATSSQEAEGYTF
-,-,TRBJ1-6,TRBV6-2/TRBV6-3,TGTGCCAGCAGTTACGCTGGGGGCGCCTATAATTCACCCCTCCACTTT,CASSYAGGAYNSPLHF
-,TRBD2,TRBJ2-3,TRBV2,TGTGCCAGCAGCTTGCTTAGGGGACTAGCGAGCACAGATACGCAGTATTTT,CASSLLRGLASTDTQYF
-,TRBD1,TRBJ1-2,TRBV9,TGTGCCAGCAGCGTGCCCGGACAGGGCTTGAACTATGGCTACACCTTC,CASSVPGQGLNYGYTF
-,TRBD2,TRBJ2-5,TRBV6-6,TGTGCCAGCAGTTTAGGGACTAGCGGGGAAGAGACCCAGTACTTC,CASSLGTSGEETQYF
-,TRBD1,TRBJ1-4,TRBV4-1,TGCGCCAGCAGCCAAGCGGACAGGGTTTTTGAAAAACTGTTTTTT,CASSQADRVFEKLFF
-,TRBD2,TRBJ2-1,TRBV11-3,TGTGCCAGCAGCCTCGACCTAGCGGGAGATGAGCAGTTCTTC,CASSLDLAGDEQFF
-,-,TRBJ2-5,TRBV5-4,TGTGCCAGCAGCGCATGGGGCGAACAAGAGACCCAGTACTTC,CASSAWGEQETQYF
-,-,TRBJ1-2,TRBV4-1,TGCGCCAGCAGCCCGACCGGGACTGTAGGCTACACCTTC,CASSPTGTVGYTF
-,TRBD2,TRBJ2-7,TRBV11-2,TGTGCCAGCAGCCCACAAACCGTCGGACTAGCGGGTTACTACGAGCAGTACTTC,CASSPQTVGLAGYYEQYF
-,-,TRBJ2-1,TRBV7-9,TGTGCGTCAACGGGAGAGGTAGGCTACAATGAGCAGTTCTTC,CASTGEVGYNEQFF
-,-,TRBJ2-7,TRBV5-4,TGTGCCAGTGGGCAGATGAGCTCCTACGAGCAGTACTTC,CASGQMSSYEQYF
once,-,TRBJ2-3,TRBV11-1,TGTGCCAGCAGCCGTGTAGTGGATACGCAGTATTTT,CASSRVVDTQYF
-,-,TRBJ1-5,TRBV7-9,TGTGCCAGCAGCTCCCAGGGGATGGACAATCAGCCCCAGCATTTT,CASSSQGMDNQPQHF
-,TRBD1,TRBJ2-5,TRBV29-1,TGCAGCGTGGGACAGGGAAGCATCGAGACCCAGTACTTC,CSVGQGSIETQYF
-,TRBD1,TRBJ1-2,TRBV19,TGTGCCAGTAGGGGGCAGGGGGCAGATGGCTACACCTTC,CASRGQGADGYTF
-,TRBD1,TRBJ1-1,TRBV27,TGTGCCAGCAGTCGACATGGGACAGGGAACACTGAAGCTTTCTTT,CASSRHGTGNTEAFF
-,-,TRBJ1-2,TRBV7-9,TGTGCCAGCACCCGGGACACTTATAACTATGGCTACACCTTC,CASTRDTYNYGYTF
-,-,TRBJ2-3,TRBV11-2,TGTGCCAGCAGCTATAACACAGATACGCAGTATTTT,CASSYNTDTQYF